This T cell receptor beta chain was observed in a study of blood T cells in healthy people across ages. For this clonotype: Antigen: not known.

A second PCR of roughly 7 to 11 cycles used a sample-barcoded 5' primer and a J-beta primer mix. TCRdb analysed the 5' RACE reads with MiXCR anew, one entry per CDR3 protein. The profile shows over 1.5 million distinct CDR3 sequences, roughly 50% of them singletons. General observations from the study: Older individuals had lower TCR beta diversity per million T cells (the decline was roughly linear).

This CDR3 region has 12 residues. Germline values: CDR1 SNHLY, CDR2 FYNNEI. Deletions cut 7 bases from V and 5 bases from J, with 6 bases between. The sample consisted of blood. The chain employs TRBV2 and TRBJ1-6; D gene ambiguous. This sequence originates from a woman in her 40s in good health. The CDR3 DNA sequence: TGTGCCAGCAAACTCGATAATTCACCCCTCCACTTT. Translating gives CASKLDNSPLHF.